One sample yielded the 6 T cell receptor beta chains listed below, sequenced in a study of identical twins. One entry per CDR3 protein, called by TCRdb with MiXCR from the 5' RACE reads. Of about 280,000 distinct CDR3 sequences listed, less than 9% are singletons. This sample was also put to use in a study of yellow fever vaccine responses in identical twins.

Material: memory (CD45RO+) T cells sorted from blood. All receptors derive from a woman under 30 in good health.

This clonotype was picked up many times. The chain employs TRBV10-3 and TRBJ2-5, with 9 nucleotides matching TRBD1. CDR1 is ENHRY, CDR2 SYGVKD, per germline. V trimming: 6 bases; J trimming: 3 bases; junction bases outside the gene matches: 2. This CDR3 is built from 13 residues. CDR3 coding DNA: TGTGCCATCAGGGGACAGGGTAAAGAGACCCAGTACTTC. It yields the protein CAIRGQGKETQYF.

This clonotype has more than one count but fewer than ten. This rearrangement joins TRBV2 to TRBJ2-1, with D possibly TRBD2 on 6 matching bases. Trimming cost V 4 bases and J 7 bases, with 17 bases left between them. Germline CDR1 reads SNHLY; CDR2 reads FYNNEI. The CDR3 length is 15 residues. CDR3 nucleotide sequence: TGTGCCAGCAGTGCCCGGGACTCCCGGGAGAATGAGCAGTTCTTC. It codes for CASSARDSRENEQFF. Full variable domain (rest looked up from reference TRBV2 and TRBJ2-1): EPEVTQTPSHQVTQMGQEVILRCVPISNHLYFYWYRQILGQKVEFLVSFYNNEISEKSEIFDDQFSVERPDGSNFTLKIRSTKLEDSAMYFCASSARDSRENEQFFGPGTRLTVL.

This clonotype came up a few times. The chain links TRBV20-1 to TRBJ2-1; 8 bases map to TRBD2. CDR3 length: 13 amino acids. In germline, CDR1 is DFQATT, CDR2 SNEGSKA (reference sequence). The trim removed 7 bases at V and 10 bases at J, leaving 12 bases unmatched. The CDR3 nucleotides are TGCAGTGGGGGGGGACTAGTGGGAGGGGAGCAGTTCTTC. This codes for CSGGGLVGGEQFF.

This chain uses TRBV4-2 with TRBJ1-1; D is unresolved. In germline, CDR1 is LGHNA, CDR2 YNFKEQ. The CDR3 contains 14 residues. V shed 3 bases and J shed 1 base, with 9 bases lying between them. The CDR3 region has the DNA TGTGCCAGCAGCCACCTCGACACGAACACTGAAGCTTTCTTT. Translation gives CASSHLDTNTEAFF.

This clonotype was seen a few times. The chain recombines TRBV27 with TRBJ2-3; D is perhaps TRBD1 (6 bases). This CDR3 has 16 amino acids. The V end lost 6 bases, the J end lost 0 bases, and 16 bases lay between the germline ends. Germline assignment: CDR1 MNHEY and CDR2 SMNVEV (reference sequence). CDR3 loop: CASRAGVGVSTDTQYF. As DNA, the CDR3 is TGTGCCAGCAGAGCAGGGGTTGGGGTTAGCACAGATACGCAGTATTTT.

This clonotype was counted ten times or more. The chain recombines TRBV12-3 or TRBV12-4 with TRBJ1-1; TRBD1 matches at 8 bases. Trimming took 5 bases from V and 5 from J; bases not matched to a gene: 7. This CDR3 spans 14 amino acids. CDR3 nucleotide sequence: TGTGCCAGCAGTACCAGGGGGCTGGGAACTGAAGCTTTCTTT. Protein: CASSTRGLGTEAFF.